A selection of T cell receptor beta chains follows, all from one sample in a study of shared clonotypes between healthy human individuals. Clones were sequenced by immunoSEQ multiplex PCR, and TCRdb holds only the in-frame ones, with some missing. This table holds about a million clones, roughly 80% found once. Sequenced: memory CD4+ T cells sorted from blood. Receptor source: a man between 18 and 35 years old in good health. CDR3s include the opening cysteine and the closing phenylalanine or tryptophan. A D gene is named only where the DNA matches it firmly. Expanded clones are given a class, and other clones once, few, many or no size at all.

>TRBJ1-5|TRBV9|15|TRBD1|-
CASSREGQSNQPQHF
TGTGCCAGCAGCCGAGAGGGACAGAGCAATCAGCCCCAGCATTTT
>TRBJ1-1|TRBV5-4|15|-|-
CASSLNAGLGPEAFF
TGTGCCAGCAGCTTAAATGCGGGGTTAGGGCCTGAAGCTTTCTTT
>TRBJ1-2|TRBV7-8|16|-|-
CASSLEGRKGIRGYTF
TGTGCCAGCAGCTTAGAGGGGAGAAAAGGGATACGGGGCTACACCTTC
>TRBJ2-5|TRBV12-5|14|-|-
CASGSGEGEGAQYF
TGTGCTAGTGGTTCCGGTGAGGGGGAAGGGGCCCAGTACTTC
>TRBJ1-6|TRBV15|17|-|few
CATSRKGDSEFRSPLHF
TGTGCCACCAGCAGAAAGGGAGACAGTGAGTTTCGGTCACCCCTCCACTTT
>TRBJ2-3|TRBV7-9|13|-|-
CASRLTSADTQYF
TGTGCCAGCAGGCTCACCAGCGCAGATACGCAGTATTTT
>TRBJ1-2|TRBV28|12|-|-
CASSPPAGGYTF
TGTGCCAGCAGCCCGCCGGCTGGTGGCTACACCTTC
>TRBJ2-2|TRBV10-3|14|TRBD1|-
CAIMGTGKTGELFF
TGTGCCATCATGGGGACAGGGAAAACCGGGGAGCTGTTTTTT
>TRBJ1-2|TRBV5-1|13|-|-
CASSPGGNYGYTF
TGCGCCTCCAGCCCCGGGGGTAACTATGGCTACACCTTC
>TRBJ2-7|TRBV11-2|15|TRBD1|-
CASSLDRQGAYEQYF
TGTGCCAGCAGCTTAGATCGGCAGGGGGCTTACGAGCAGTACTTC
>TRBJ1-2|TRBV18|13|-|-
CASSLQGNYGYTF
TGTGCCAGCTCACTACAGGGAAACTATGGCTACACCTTC
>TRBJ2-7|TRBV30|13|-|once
CAWSVQVRDEQYF
TGTGCCTGGAGTGTACAAGTGAGAGACGAGCAGTACTTC
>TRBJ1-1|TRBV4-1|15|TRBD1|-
CASIRDRGMNTEAFF
TGCGCCAGCATTCGGGACAGAGGCATGAACACTGAAGCTTTCTTT
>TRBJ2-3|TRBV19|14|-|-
CASSPRYGTDTQYF
TGTGCCAGTAGTCCGAGGTATGGCACAGATACGCAGTATTTT
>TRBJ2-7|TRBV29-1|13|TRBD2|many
CSVGTSGSYEQYF
TGCAGCGTTGGGACTAGCGGATCCTACGAGCAGTACTTC
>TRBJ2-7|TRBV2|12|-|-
CASRLQGYEQYF
TGTGCCAGCAGACTGCAGGGGTACGAGCAGTACTTC
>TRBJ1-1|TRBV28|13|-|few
CASSLGMNTEAFF
TGTGCCAGCAGTTTGGGTATGAACACTGAAGCTTTCTTT
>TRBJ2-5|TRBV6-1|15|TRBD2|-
CASSAGLAGGAVQYF
TGTGCCAGCAGCGCGGGACTAGCGGGGGGGGCTGTCCAGTACTTC